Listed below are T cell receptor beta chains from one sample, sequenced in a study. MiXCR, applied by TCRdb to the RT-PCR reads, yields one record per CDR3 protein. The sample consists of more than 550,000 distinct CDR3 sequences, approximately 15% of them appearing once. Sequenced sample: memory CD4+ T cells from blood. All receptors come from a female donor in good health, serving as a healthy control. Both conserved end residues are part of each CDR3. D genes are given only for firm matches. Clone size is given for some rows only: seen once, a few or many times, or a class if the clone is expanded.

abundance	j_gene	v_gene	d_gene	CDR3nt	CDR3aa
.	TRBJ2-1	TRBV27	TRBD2	TGTGCCAGCAGTTTAAAACTAGCGGGTCTCTACAATGAGCAGTTCTTC	CASSLKLAGLYNEQFF
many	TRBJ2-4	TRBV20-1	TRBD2	TGCAGTGCTTACCGGGGGGGAGCCAAAAACATTCAGTACTTC	CSAYRGGAKNIQYF
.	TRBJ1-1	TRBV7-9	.	TGTGCCAGCAGCTTAAAGGGGGTCGACACTGAAGCTTTCTTT	CASSLKGVDTEAFF
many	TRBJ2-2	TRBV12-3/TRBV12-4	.	TGTGCCAGTACCACCTGGGGTTCCGGGGAGCTGTTTTTT	CASTTWGSGELFF
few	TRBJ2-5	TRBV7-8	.	TGTGCCAGCAGGCTAGACAGCCAAGAGACCCAGTACTTC	CASRLDSQETQYF
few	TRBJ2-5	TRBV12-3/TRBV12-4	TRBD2	TGTGCCAGCAGTTTAGGGGGAGGGACGGAGACCCAGTACTTC	CASSLGGGTETQYF
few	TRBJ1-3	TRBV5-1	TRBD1	TGCGCCAGCAGCCGACAGGGCATCTCTGGAAACACCATATATTTT	CASSRQGISGNTIYF
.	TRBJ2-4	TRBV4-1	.	TGCGCCAGCAGCCAAGATGGGACGGCGGCCAAAAACATTCAGTACTTC	CASSQDGTAAKNIQYF
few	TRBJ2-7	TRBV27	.	TGTGCCAGCAGTTTTATTTATGGGACACACTACGAGCAGTACTTC	CASSFIYGTHYEQYF
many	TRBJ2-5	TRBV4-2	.	TGTGCCAGCGGGGAAGACAGTAACAAGGAGACCCAGTACTTC	CASGEDSNKETQYF
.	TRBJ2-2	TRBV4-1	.	TGCGCCAGCAGCCAAGAAGGACGCAGCACCGGGGAGCTGTTTTTT	CASSQEGRSTGELFF
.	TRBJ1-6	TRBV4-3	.	TGCGCCAGCAGCCAAGAAGACAGGAAGAGTTCACCCCTCCACTTT	CASSQEDRKSSPLHF
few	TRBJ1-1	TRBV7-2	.	TGTGCCAGCAGCCCGATAGACAGGCTTGAAGCTTTCTTT	CASSPIDRLEAFF
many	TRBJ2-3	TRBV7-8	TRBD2	TGTGCCAGCAGTTCTAGGACTAGCGGGGGCACAGATACGCAGTATTTT	CASSSRTSGGTDTQYF
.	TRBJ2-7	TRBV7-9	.	TGTGCCAGCAGCTTAAGGGGTGAAGGGTACGAGCAGTACTTC	CASSLRGEGYEQYF
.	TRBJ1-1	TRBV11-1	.	TGTGCCAGCAGCTTCTCAGGGGTGAACACTGAAGCTTTCTTT	CASSFSGVNTEAFF
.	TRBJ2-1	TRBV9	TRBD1	TGTGCCAGCAGCGTCCGGACAGGGACTGGTGAGCAGTTCTTC	CASSVRTGTGEQFF
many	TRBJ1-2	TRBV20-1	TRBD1	TGCAGTGCTAGTTTGGAGTCCAACAGGGGGAAATTCTTC	CSASLESNRGKFF
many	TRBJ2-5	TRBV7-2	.	TGTGCCAGCAGCTTAGATCCCACACTGACAGAGACCCAGTACTTC	CASSLDPTLTETQYF
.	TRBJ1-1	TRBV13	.	TGTGCCAGCAGCTTTCGTTCGAACACTGAAGCTTTCTTT	CASSFRSNTEAFF
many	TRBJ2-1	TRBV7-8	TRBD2	TGTGCCAGCAGCCGACTGGGACTAGGGGCCCATAATGAGCAGTTCTTC	CASSRLGLGAHNEQFF
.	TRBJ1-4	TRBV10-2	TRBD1	TGCGCCAGCGGGACAGGGTATACTAATGAAAAACTGTTTTTT	CASGTGYTNEKLFF
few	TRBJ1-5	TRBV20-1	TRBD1	TGCAGTGCTAGAGTGCAAGGGGGCGGTGGCAATCAGCCCCAGCATTTT	CSARVQGGGGNQPQHF
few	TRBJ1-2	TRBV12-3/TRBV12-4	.	TGTGCCAGCAGTTCTTGGGCGGCAAACTATGGCTACACCTTC	CASSSWAANYGYTF
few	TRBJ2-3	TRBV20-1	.	TGCAGTGCTAGTGCTGGGACAACTAGCACAGATACGCAGTATTTT	CSASAGTTSTDTQYF
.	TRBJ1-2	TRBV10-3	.	TGTGCCACCAGCGGACATTCCGCCGAAAATGGCTACACCTTC	CATSGHSAENGYTF
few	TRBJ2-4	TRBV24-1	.	TGTGCCACCAGTGATTCGAAACTAGAGGGGGGGAACATTCAGTACTTC	CATSDSKLEGGNIQYF
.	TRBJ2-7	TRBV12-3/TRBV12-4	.	TGTGCCAGCAGTTTATGGCGGAACTACGAGCAGTACTTC	CASSLWRNYEQYF
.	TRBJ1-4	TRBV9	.	TGTGCCAGCAGCGTAGGTGTTGGTGAAAAACTGTTTTTT	CASSVGVGEKLFF
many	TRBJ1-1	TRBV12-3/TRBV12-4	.	TGTGCCAGCAGTTTAGAGGGTCTTGGCACTGAAGCTTTCTTT	CASSLEGLGTEAFF
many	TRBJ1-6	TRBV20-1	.	TGCAGTGCTGGAGAGGACTGGGGTAATTCACCCCTCCACTTT	CSAGEDWGNSPLHF
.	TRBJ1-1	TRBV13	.	TGTGCCAGCAGCTTACGGGGGGTTGGGAACACTGAAGCTTTCTTT	CASSLRGVGNTEAFF
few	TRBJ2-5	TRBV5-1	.	TGCGCCAGCAGCTCGATCGGGGGTTTAAAAGAAGAGACCCAGTACTTC	CASSSIGGLKEETQYF
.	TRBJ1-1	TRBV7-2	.	TGTGCCAGCAGCTTAGACTTTGGTCGGTACACTGAAGCTTTCTTT	CASSLDFGRYTEAFF
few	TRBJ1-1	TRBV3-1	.	TGTGCCAGCAGCCAGAACAGGTTGACTGAAGCTTTCTTT	CASSQNRLTEAFF
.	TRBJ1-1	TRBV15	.	TGTGCCACCAGCAGAGGGACGTCGAGTTGGGGCACTGAAGCTTTCTTT	CATSRGTSSWGTEAFF
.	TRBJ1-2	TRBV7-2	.	TGTGCCAGCAGCTTAGTCCGCCTCCCTGGGGCCGGCTACACCTTC	CASSLVRLPGAGYTF
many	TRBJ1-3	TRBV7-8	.	TGTGCCAGCAGCTTAGGGGGGATCTCTGGAAACACCATATATTTT	CASSLGGISGNTIYF
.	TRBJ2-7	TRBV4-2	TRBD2	TGTGCCAGCAGCCAAGACTACGGGAGGTACGAGCAGTACTTC	CASSQDYGRYEQYF
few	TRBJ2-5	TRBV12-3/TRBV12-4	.	TGTGCCAGCAGTTTAAATATGGACCCCGCGGGGACCCAGTACTTC	CASSLNMDPAGTQYF
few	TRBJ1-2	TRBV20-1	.	TGCAGTGCCACGTCCGGGGGAGTGAAGGGCTACACCTTC	CSATSGGVKGYTF
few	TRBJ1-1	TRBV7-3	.	TGTGCCAGCAGCCTTCACACGGAGAGGGTAGAAGCTTTCTTT	CASSLHTERVEAFF
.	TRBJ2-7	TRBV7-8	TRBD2	TGTGCCAGCAGCCCTCGGGCGGGAGCGCCGGTTAACGAGCAGTACTTC	CASSPRAGAPVNEQYF
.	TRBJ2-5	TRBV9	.	TGTGCCAGCAGCGTAGATCCGTTTGAGACCCAGTACTTC	CASSVDPFETQYF